This T cell receptor beta chain was profiled in a study of monozygotic twins with inflammatory bowel disease. Findings and caveats of the study: Limited power may explain why concordant and discordant twins showed no difference in repertoire similarity.

One entry per CDR3 protein, without DNA, is what TCRdb gives after re-calling the 5' RACE reads. Recorded for this sample: 440,000 or so distinct CDR3 sequences. On this clonotype: Its antigen is undetermined.

This receptor was taken from a human donor with ulcerative colitis or Crohn's disease, or a healthy co-twin of an affected twin (not recorded which). The material sequenced was blood.

CDR3 protein: CAISEVGGLYGYTF. The chain has TRBV10-3 and TRBJ1-2. Germline CDR1 is ENHRY and CDR2 is SYGVKD. The CDR3 has 14 amino acids.